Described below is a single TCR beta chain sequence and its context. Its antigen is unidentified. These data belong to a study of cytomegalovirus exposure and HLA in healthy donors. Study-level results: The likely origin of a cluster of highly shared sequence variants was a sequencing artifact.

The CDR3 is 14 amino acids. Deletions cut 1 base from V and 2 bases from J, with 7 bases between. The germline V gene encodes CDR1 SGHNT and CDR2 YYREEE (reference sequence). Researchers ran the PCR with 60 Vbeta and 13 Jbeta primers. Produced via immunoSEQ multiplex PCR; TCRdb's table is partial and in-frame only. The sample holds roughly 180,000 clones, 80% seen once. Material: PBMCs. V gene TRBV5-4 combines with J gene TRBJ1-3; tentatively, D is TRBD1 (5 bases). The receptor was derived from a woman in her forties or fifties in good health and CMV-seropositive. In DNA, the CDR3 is TGTGCCAGCAGCTTGAAGGGGACTGGAAACACCATATATTTT. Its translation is CASSLKGTGNTIYF.